The clone carrying this T cell receptor (beta chain) appeared a few times. Clones were sequenced by immunoSEQ multiplex PCR, and TCRdb holds only the in-frame ones, with some missing. The repertoire holds 69,000 or so clones, with more than 85% as singletons. The CDR3 loop spans 13 amino acids. Trimming left V 6 bases short and J 2 bases short, with 10 bases between. Germline assignment: CDR1 KGHSH and CDR2 LQKENI. These data belong to a study of T cell changes during pregnancy in multiple sclerosis. This rearrangement joins TRBV18 to TRBJ1-2; possibly TRBD1 for D (6 bases). Here the sequenced sample was CD4+ T cells from peripheral blood mononuclear cells, taken in the third trimester of pregnancy. This sequence originates from a female donor in good health, enrolled as a control in a pregnancy study. CDR3 in DNA: TGTGCCAGCTCTCGGACAGAAAACTATGGCTACACCTTC. Translation gives CASSRTENYGYTF.